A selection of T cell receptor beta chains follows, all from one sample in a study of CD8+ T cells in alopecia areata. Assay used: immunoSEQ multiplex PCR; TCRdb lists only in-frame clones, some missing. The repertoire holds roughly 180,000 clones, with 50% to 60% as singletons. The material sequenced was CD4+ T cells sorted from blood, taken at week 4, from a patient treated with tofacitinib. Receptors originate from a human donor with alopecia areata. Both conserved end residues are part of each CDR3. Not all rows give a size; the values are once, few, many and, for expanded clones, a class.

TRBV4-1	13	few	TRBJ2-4	CASSHYSENIQYF
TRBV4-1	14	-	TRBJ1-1	CASSFDHRDTEAFF
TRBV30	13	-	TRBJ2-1	CAWSVGGKQEQFF
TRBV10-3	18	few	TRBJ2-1	CAIRGALIGGDSYNEQFF
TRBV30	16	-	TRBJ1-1	CAWSQGQLGLNTEAFF
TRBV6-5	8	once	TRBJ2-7	CASRVLYF
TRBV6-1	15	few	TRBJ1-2	CASSDRDRANYGYTF
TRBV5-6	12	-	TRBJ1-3	CASTLTGNTIYF
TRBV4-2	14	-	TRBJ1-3	CASRQAGSGNTIYF
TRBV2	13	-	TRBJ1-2	CASRDRANYGYTF
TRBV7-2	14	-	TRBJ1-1	CASSLTPGVTEAFF
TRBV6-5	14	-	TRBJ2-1	CASSYSKVHLEQFF
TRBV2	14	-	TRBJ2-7	CASSPRTVSYEQYF
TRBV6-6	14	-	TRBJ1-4	CASRLEGSNEKLFF
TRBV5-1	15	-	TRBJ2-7	CASSLEAQGLGEQYF
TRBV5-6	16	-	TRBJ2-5	CASNRLTNRELETQYF
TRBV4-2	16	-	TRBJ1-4	CASSQDAPDTYEKLFF
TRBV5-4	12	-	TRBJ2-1	CASSPPGLEYFF
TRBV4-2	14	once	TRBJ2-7	CASSQVDGSYEQYF
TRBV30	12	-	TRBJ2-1	CAGTLWYNEQFF
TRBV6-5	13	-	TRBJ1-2	CASSSRGPYGYTF
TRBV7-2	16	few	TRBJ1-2	CASSLAFGGTLGGYTF
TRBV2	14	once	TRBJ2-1	CASRFAGTHNEQFF
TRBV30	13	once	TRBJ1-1	CACFRDRDTEAFF
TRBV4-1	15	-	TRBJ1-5	CASSHAGGAIKPQHF
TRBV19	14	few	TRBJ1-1	CASSIVTGRTEAFF
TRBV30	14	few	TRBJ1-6	CAWSRGQGNSPLHF
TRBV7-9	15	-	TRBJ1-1	CASSLAGRGHTEAFF
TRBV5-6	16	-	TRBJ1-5	CASSSGSLRGSQPQHF
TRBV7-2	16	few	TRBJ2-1	CASSEDLLSSYNEQFF
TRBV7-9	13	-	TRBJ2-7	CAGRVPRVYEQYF
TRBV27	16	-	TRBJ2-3	CASSLLRQGRGDTQYF
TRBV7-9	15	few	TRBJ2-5	CASSSRPTAQETQYF
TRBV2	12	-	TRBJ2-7	CAISDSSYEQYF
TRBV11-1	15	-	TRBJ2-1	CASSLGLAEYNEQFF
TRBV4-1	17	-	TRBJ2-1	CASSPSVITGAYNEQFF
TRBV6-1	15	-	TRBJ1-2	CASSEVPGQGEGYTF
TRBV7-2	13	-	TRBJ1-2	CASSFRDLGGYTF
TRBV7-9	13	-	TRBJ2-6	CASSLAGANVLTF
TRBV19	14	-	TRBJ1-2	CASSPNGANYGYTF
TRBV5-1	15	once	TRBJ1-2	CASSLEAGLGYGYTF
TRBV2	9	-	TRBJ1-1	CASSEDGFF
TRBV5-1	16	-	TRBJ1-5	CASSQVRQGRNQPQHF
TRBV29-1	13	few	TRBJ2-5	CSVPPYEGSSQYF
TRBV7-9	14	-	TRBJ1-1	CASSRGVGDTEAFF
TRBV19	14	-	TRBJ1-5	CASRRTGGNQPQHF
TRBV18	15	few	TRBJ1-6	CASSPRAADHSPLHF
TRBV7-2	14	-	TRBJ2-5	CASRPGLVQETQYF
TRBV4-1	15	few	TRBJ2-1	CASSLEVGSGNEQFF
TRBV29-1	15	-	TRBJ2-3	CSVGSGGAVPDTQYF
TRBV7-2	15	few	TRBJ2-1	CASSRGQSSYNEQFF
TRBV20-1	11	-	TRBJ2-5	CSAVLRETQYF
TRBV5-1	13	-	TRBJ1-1	CASSFRDRTEAFF
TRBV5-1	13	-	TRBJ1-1	CASSKDGNTEAFF
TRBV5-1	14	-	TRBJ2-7	CASSLAGDSYEQYF
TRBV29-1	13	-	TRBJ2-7	CSVGGVTDYEQYF
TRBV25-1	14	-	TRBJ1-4	CASSESRGNEKLFF
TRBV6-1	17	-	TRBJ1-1	CASSELSGQGVGTEAFF
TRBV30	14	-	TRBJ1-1	CACASRQTATEAFF
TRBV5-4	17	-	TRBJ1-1	CASSYRTGDFMNTEAFF